Below, one TCR beta chain is given with its context. The data were obtained in a study of blood T cell repertoires in COVID-19. Study in general: Samples came from the United States, Italy and Spain, spanning acute and convalescent COVID-19. Nucleic acid was either cDNA or gDNA, and it came from T cells, B-cell-depleted T cells, or PBMCs.

The CDR3 contains 16 residues. Germline lookup yields CDR1 SGHNT and CDR2 YYREEE (reference sequence). The germline V and J ends were trimmed by 0 bases and 4 bases, with 16 bases remaining between them. Study processing details: From reference gene primer amplification, estimates of nucleated cell counts were derived. TCRdb keeps only in-frame clones here, not all; method: immunoSEQ multiplex PCR. V, J and clone size reflect that table, while D and trimming were determined from the DNA. Seen here are under 200,000 clones, more than 70% observed once, and the top ten hold under 6.5%. This TCR was sampled from a man in his forties with active or convalescent COVID-19. The rearrangement links TRBV5-4 to TRBJ1-2; D gene unclear. Sequenced input: peripheral blood. The CDR3, as DNA: TGTGCCAGCAGCTTGGAATCCGCAGCGTACGGCTATGGCTACACCTTC. Its translation: CASSLESAAYGYGYTF.